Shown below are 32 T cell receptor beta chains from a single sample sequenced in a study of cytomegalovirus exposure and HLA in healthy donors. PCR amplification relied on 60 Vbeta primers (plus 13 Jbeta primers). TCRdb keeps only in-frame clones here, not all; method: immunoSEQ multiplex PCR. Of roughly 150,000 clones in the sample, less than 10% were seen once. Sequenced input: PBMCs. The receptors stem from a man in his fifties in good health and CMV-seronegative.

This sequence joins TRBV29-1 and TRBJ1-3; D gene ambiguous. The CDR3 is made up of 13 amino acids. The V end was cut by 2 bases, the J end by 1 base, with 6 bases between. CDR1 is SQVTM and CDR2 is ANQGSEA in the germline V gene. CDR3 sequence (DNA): TGCAGCGTTGAATTGAGGTCTGGAAACACCATATATTTT. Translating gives CSVELRSGNTIYF.

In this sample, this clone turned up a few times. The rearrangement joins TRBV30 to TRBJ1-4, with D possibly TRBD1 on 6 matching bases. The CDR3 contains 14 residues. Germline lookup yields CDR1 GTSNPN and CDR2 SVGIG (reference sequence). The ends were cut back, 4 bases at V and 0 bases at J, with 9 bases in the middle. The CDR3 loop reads CAWTQGSTNEKLFF. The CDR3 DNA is TGTGCCTGGACCCAGGGGTCAACTAATGAAAAACTGTTTTTT.

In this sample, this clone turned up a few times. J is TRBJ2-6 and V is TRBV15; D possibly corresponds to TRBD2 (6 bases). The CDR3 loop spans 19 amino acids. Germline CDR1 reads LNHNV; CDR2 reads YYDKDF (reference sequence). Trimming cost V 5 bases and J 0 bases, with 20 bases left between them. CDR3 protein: CATSGWLGTTSSGANVLTF. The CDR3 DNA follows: TGTGCCACCAGCGGGTGGTTAGGGACGACTAGCTCTGGGGCCAACGTCCTGACTTTC. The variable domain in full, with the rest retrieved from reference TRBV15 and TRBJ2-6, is DAMVIQNPRYQVTQFGKPVTLSCSQTLNHNVMYWYQQKSSQAPKLLFHYYDKDFNNEADTPDNFQSRRPNTSFCFLDIRSPGLGDTAMYLCATSGWLGTTSSGANVLTFGAGSRLTVL.

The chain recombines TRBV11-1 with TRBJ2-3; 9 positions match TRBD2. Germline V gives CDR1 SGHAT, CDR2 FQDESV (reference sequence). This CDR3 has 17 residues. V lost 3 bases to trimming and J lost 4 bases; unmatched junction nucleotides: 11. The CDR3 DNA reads TGTGCCAGCAGCTTTCCCTTAGCGGGAGAGGGGGCAGATACGCAGTATTTT. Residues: CASSFPLAGEGADTQYF.

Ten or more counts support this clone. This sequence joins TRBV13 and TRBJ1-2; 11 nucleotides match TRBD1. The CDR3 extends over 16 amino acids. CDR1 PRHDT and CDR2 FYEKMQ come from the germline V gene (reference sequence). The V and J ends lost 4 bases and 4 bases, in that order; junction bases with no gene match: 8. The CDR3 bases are TGTGCCAGCAGCTCAGAACAGGACAGGGGGCTCTATGGCTACACCTTC. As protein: CASSSEQDRGLYGYTF.

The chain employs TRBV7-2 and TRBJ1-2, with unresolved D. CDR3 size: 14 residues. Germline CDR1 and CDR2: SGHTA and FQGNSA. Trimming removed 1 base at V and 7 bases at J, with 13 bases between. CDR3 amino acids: CASSLGGTSGGYTF. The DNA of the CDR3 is TGTGCCAGCAGCTTAGGTGGCACAAGCGGTGGCTACACCTTC.

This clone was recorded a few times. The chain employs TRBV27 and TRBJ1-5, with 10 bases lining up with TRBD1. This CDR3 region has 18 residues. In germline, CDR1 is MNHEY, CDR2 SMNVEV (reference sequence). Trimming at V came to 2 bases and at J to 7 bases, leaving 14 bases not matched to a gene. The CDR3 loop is CASSLGVPTGGAGQPQHF. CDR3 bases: TGTGCCAGCAGTTTAGGCGTTCCGACAGGGGGCGCGGGGCAGCCCCAGCATTTT.

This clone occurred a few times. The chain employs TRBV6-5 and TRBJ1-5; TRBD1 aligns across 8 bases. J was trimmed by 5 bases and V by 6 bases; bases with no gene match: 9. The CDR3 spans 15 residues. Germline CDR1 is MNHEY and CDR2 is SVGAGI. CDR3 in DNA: TGTGCCAGCAGAAGACAGGGGAACGTAGATCAGCCCCAGCATTTT. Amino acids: CASRRQGNVDQPQHF.

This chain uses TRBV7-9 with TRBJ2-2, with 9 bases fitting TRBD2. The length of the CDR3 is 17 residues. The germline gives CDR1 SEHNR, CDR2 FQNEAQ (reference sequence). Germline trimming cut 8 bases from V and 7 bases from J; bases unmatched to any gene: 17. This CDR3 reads CASLPEKAGGPVGELFF. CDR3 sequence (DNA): TGTGCCAGCCTACCGGAAAAGGCGGGAGGGCCGGTCGGGGAGCTGTTTTTT.

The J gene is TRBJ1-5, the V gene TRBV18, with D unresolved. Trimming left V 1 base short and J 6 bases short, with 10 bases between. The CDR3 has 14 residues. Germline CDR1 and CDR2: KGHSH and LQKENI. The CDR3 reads CASSPQGVGQPQHF. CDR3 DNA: TGTGCCAGCTCACCACAGGGAGTTGGTCAGCCCCAGCATTTT.

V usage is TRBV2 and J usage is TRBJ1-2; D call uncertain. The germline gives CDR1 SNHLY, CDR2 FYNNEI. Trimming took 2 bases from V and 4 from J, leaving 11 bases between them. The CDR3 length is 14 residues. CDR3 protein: CASSEWEGTYGYTF. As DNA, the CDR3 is TGTGCCAGCAGTGAATGGGAGGGTACCTATGGCTACACCTTC.

In nucleotides, the CDR3 is TGTGCCACCAGCAGACGGGGGGCCACGAGGGGGGCCCAGCATTTT. It specifies CATSRRGATRGAQHF. The chain couples TRBV15 to TRBJ1-5; D is possibly TRBD1 (6 bases). This CDR3 is 15 amino acids long. Germline CDR1 reads LNHNV; CDR2 reads YYDKDF (reference sequence). The V end lost 2 bases, the J end lost 11 bases, and 19 bases lay between the germline ends. Filled out from reference TRBV15 and TRBJ1-5, the complete variable domain reads DAMVIQNPRYQVTQFGKPVTLSCSQTLNHNVMYWYQQKSSQAPKLLFHYYDKDFNNEADTPDNFQSRRPNTSFCFLDIRSPGLGDTAMYLCATSRRGATRGAQHFGDGTRLSIL.

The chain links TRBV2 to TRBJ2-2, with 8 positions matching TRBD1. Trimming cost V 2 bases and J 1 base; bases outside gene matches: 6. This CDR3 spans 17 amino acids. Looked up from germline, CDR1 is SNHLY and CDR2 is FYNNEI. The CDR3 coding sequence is TGTGCCAGCAGTGAATCCCCCGGGACAGGGAACACCGGGGAGCTGTTTTTT. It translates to CASSESPGTGNTGELFF.

DNA of the CDR3: TGTGCCAGCAGCTTACGTACAGGGGGACAAGAGACCCAGTACTTC. Translating gives CASSLRTGGQETQYF. This chain uses TRBV7-9 with TRBJ2-5; 8 nucleotides line up with TRBD1. Germline loops: CDR1 SEHNR, CDR2 FQNEAQ (reference sequence). J lost 2 bases, V lost 2 bases, and 4 bases had no gene match. The CDR3 contains 15 residues.

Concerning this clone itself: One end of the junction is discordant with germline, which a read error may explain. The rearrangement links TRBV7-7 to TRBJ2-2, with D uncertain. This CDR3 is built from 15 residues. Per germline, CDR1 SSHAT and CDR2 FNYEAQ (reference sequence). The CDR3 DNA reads TGTGCTAGCAGCCGATCAGGCACGAACACCGGGGAGCTGTTTTTT. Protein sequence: CASSRSGTNTGELFF.

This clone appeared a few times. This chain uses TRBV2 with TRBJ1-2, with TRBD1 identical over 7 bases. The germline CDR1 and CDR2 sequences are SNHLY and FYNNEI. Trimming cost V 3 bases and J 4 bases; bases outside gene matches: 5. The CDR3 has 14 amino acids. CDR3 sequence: CASSDGGTVYGYTF. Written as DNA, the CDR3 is TGTGCCAGCAGTGATGGGGGGACAGTCTATGGCTACACCTTC.

The CDR3 reads CASSSRDRGETQYF. The CDR3 DNA sequence: TGTGCCAGCAGCTCCCGGGACAGGGGGGAGACCCAGTACTTC. The V call is TRBV7-6, the J call TRBJ2-5, with 11 bases lining up with TRBD1. Germline loops: CDR1 SGHVS, CDR2 FNYEAQ. V lost 4 bases and J lost 5; bases outside the gene matches: 3. The CDR3 has 14 amino acids.

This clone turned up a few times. CDR3 bases: TGTGCCAACCTCCAGCGTAAGTTTGGGAACACTGAAGCTTTCTTT. Translated, it gives CANLQRKFGNTEAFF. This chain uses TRBV21-1 with TRBJ1-1. TRBV21-1 constitutes a pseudogene. This CDR3 spans 15 amino acids.

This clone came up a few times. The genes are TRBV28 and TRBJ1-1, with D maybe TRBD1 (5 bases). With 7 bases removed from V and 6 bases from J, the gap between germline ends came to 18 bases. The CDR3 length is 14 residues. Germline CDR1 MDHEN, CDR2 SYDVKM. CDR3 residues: CASTTGLLLPEAFF. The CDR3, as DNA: TGTGCCAGCACAACGGGACTGTTACTCCCTGAAGCTTTCTTT. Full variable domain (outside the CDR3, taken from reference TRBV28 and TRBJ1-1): DVKVTQSSRYLVKRTGEKVFLECVQDMDHENMFWYRQDPGLGLRLIYFSYDVKMKEKGDIPEGYSVSREKKERFSLILESASTNQTSMYLCASTTGLLLPEAFFGQGTRLTVV.

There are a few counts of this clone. The CDR3: CASRMIGGTSGDNEQFF. CDR3 bases: TGTGCCAGCAGAATGATTGGAGGGACTAGCGGCGACAATGAGCAGTTCTTC. The chain couples TRBV25-1 to TRBJ2-1, with TRBD2 matching over 11 bases. Looked up from germline, CDR1 is MGHDK and CDR2 is SYGVNS. J was trimmed by 5 bases and V by 6 bases; bases with no gene match: 12. The CDR3 has 17 residues.

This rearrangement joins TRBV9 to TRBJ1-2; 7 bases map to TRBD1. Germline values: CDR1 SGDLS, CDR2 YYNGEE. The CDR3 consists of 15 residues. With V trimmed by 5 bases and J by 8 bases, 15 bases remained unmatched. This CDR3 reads CASRKTVKGAGGYTF. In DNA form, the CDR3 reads TGTGCCAGCAGAAAGACGGTAAAGGGGGCAGGAGGCTACACCTTC.

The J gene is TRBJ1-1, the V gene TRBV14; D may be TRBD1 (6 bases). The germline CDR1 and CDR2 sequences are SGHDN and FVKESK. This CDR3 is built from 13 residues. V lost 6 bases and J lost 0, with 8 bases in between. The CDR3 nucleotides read TGTGCCAGCAGACAGGGCTTGAACACTGAAGCTTTCTTT. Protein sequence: CASRQGLNTEAFF.

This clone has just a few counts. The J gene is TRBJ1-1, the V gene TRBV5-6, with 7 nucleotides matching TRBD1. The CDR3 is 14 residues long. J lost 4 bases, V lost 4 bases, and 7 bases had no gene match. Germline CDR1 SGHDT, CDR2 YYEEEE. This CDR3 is CASSRGGWGTEAFF. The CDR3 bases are TGTGCCAGCAGCCGAGGGGGCTGGGGCACTGAAGCTTTCTTT.

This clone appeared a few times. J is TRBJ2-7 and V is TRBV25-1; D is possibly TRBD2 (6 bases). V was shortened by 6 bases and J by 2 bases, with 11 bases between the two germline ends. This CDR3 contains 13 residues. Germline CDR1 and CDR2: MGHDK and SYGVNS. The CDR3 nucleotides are TGTGCCAGCAGGGGCGGAGGGACCTACGAGCAGTACTTC. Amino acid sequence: CASRGGGTYEQYF.

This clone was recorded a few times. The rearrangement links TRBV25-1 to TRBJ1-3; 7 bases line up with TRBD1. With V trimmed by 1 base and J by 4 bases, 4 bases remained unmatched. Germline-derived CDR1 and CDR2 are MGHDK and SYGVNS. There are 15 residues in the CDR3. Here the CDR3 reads CASSESGTEGNTIYF. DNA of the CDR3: TGTGCCAGCAGTGAATCCGGGACAGAAGGAAACACCATATATTTT.

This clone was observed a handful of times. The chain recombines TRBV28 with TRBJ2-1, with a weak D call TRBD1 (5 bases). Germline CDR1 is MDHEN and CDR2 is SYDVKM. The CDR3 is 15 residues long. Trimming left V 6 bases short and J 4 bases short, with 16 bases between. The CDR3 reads CASRPDTFSYNEQFF. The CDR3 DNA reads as TGTGCCAGCAGGCCGGACACGTTTAGTTACAATGAGCAGTTCTTC.

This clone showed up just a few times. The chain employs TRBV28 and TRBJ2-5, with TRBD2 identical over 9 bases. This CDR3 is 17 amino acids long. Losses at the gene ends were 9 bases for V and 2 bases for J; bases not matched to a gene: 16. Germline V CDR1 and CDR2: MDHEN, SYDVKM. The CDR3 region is CASKRASGNVGQETQYF. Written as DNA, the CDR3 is TGTGCCAGTAAAAGGGCTAGCGGGAATGTGGGGCAAGAGACCCAGTACTTC.

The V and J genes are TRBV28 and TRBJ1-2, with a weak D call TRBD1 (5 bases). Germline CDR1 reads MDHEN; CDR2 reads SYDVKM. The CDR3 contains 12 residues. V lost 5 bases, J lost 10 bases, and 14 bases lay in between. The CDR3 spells CASSTTRGYYTF. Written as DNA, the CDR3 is TGTGCCAGCAGTACCACAAGGGGTTACTACACCTTC.

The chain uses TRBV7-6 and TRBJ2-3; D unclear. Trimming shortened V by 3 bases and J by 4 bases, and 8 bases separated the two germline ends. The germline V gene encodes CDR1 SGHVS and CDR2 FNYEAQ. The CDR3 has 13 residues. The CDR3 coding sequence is TGTGCCAGCAGCTTTTCAGATGCAGATACGCAGTATTTT. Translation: CASSFSDADTQYF.

The CDR3: CASRGQWTTGELFF. DNA for the CDR3: TGTGCCAGCAGGGGACAGTGGACCACCGGGGAGCTGTTTTTT. The gene calls are TRBV2 and TRBJ2-2; TRBD1 matches 7 bases. Germline V CDR1 and CDR2: SNHLY, FYNNEI. The CDR3 is made up of 14 amino acids. The ends lost 6 bases at V and 4 bases at J; junction bases unmatched: 5.

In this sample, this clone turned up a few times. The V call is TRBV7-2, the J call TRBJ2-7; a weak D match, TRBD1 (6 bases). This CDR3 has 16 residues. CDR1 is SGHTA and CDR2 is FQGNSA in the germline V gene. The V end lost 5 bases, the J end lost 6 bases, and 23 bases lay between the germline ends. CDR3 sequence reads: CASSQKGTGMWSEQYF. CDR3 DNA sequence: TGTGCCAGCAGCCAAAAGGGCACAGGGATGTGGTCCGAGCAGTACTTC.

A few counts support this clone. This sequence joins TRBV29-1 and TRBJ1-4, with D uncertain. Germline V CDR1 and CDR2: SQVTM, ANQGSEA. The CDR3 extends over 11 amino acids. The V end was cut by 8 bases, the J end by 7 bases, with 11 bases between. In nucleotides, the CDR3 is TGCAGCCAGCAGGTCGGTGAAAAACTGTTTTTT. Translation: CSQQVGEKLFF.